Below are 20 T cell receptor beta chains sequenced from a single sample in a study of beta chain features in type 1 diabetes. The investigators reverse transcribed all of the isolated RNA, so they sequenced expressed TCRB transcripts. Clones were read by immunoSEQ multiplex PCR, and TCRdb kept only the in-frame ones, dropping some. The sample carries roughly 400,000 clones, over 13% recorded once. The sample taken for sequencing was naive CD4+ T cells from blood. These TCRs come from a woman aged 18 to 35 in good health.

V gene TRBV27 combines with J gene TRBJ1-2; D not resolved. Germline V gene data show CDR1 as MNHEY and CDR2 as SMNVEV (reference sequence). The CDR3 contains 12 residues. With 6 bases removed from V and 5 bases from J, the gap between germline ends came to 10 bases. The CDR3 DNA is TGTGCCAGCAGGGAGAGGGAGTATGGCTACACCTTC. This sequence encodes CASREREYGYTF.

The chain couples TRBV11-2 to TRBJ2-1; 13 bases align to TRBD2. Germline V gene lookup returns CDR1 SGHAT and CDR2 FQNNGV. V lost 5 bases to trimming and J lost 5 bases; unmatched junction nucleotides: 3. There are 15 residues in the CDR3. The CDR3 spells CASSPGTSGNNEQFF. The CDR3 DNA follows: TGTGCCAGCAGCCCCGGGACTAGCGGGAACAATGAGCAGTTCTTC.

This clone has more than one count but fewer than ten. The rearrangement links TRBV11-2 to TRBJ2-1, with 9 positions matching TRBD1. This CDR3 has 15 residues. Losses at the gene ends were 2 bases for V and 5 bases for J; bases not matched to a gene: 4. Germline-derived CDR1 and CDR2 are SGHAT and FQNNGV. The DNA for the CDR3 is TGTGCCAGCAGCTTACGGACAGGGGACAACAATGAGCAGTTCTTC. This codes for CASSLRTGDNNEQFF.

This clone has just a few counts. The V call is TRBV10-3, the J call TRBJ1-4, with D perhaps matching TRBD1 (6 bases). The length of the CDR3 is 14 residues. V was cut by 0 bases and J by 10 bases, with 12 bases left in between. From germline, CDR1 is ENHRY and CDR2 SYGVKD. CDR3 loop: CAISESMWGPKLFF. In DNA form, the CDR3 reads TGTGCCATCAGTGAGTCGATGTGGGGGCCAAAACTGTTTTTT.

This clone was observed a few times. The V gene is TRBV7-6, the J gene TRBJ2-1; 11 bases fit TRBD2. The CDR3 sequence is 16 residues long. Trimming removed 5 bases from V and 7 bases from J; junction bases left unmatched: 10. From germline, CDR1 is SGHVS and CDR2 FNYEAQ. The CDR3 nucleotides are TGTGCCAGCAGCCGATTAGCGGGAGGGCCTCTTAATGAGCAGTTCTTC. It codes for CASSRLAGGPLNEQFF.

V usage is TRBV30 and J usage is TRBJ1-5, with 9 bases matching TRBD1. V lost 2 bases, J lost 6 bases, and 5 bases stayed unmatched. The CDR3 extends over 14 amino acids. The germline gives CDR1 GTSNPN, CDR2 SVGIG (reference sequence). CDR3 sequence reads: CAWSNTGGGQPQHF. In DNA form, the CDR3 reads TGTGCCTGGAGTAATACAGGGGGCGGTCAGCCCCAGCATTTT.

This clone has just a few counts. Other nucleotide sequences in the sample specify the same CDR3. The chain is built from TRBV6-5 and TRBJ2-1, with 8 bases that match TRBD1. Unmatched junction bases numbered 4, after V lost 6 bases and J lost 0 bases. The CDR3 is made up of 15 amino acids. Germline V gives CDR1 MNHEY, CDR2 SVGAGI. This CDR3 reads CASSPDRGSYNEQFF. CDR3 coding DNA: TGTGCCAGCAGCCCTGACAGGGGCTCCTACAATGAGCAGTTCTTC.

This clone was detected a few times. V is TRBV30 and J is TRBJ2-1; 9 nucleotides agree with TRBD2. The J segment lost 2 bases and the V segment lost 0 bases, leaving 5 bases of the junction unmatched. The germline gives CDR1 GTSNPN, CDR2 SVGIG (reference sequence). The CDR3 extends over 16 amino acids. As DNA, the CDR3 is TGTGCCTGGAGTGTACGACTAGCGGCTCCCTACAATGAGCAGTTCTTC. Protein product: CAWSVRLAAPYNEQFF. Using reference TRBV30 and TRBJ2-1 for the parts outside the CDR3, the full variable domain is SQTIHQWPATLVQPVGSPLSLECTVEGTSNPNLYWYRQAAGRGLQLLFYSVGIGQISSEVPQNLSASRPQDRQFILSSKKLLLSDSGFYLCAWSVRLAAPYNEQFFGPGTRLTVL.

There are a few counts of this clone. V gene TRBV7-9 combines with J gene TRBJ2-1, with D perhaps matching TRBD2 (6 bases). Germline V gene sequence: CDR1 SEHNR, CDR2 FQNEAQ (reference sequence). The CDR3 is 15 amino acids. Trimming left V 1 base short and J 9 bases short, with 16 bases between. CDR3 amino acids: CASSLDGRFPVEQFF. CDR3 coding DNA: TGTGCCAGCAGCTTAGACGGGAGATTCCCTGTTGAGCAGTTCTTC.

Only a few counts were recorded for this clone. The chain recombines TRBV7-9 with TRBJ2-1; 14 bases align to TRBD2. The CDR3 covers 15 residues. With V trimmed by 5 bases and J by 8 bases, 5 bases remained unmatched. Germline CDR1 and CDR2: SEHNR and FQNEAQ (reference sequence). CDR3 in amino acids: CASSPGTSGSDEQFF. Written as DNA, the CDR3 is TGTGCCAGCAGCCCGGGGACTAGCGGGAGTGATGAGCAGTTCTTC.

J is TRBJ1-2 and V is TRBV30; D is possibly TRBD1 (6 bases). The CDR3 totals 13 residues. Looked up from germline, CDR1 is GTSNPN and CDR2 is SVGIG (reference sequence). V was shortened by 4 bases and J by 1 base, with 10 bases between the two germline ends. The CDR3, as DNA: TGTGCCTGGACCGGACAGATTAACTATGGCTACACCTTC. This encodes CAWTGQINYGYTF. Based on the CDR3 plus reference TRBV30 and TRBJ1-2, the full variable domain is SQTIHQWPATLVQPVGSPLSLECTVEGTSNPNLYWYRQAAGRGLQLLFYSVGIGQISSEVPQNLSASRPQDRQFILSSKKLLLSDSGFYLCAWTGQINYGYTFGSGTRLTVV.

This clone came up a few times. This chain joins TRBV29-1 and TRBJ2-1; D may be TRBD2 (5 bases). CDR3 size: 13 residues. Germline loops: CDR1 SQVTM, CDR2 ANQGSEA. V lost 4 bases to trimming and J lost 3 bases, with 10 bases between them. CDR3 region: CSVGETYYNEQFF. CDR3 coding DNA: TGCAGCGTTGGGGAGACCTACTACAATGAGCAGTTCTTC.

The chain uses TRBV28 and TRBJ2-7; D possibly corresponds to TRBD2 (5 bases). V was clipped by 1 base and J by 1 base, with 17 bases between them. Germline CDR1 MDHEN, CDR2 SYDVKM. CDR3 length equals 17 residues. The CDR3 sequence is CASSLLREGARSYEQYF. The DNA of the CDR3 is TGTGCCAGCAGTTTATTAAGAGAGGGAGCTAGATCCTACGAGCAGTACTTC.

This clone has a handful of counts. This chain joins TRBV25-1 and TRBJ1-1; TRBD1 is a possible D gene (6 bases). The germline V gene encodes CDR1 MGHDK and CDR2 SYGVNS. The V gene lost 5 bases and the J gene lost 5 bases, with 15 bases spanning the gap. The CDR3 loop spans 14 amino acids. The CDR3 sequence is CASSTQGRRTEAFF. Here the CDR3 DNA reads TGTGCCAGCAGTACCCAGGGGCGGCGGACTGAAGCTTTCTTT.

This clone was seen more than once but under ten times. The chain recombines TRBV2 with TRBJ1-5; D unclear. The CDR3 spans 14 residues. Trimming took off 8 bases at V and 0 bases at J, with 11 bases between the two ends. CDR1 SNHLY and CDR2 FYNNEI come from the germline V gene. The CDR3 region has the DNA TGTGCCAGCGTGGTGGAGGCTAGCAATCAGCCCCAGCATTTT. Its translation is CASVVEASNQPQHF. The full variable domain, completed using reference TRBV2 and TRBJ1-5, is EPEVTQTPSHQVTQMGQEVILRCVPISNHLYFYWYRQILGQKVEFLVSFYNNEISEKSEIFDDQFSVERPDGSNFTLKIRSTKLEDSAMYFCASVVEASNQPQHFGDGTRLSIL.

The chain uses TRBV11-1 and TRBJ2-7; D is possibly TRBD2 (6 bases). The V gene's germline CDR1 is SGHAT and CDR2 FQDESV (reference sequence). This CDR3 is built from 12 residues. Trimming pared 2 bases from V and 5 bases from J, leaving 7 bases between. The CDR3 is CASSLWGDEQYF. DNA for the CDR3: TGTGCCAGCAGCTTATGGGGGGACGAGCAGTACTTC.

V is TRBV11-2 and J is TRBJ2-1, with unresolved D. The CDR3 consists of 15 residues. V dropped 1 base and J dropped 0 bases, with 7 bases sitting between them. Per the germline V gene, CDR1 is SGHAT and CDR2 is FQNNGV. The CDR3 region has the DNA TGTGCCAGCAGCTTAGGGCGGAGCTCCTACAATGAGCAGTTCTTC. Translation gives CASSLGRSSYNEQFF.

This CDR3 is CASREKPQETQYF. The CDR3 region has the DNA TGTGCCAGCAGGGAGAAGCCCCAAGAGACCCAGTACTTC. V usage is TRBV13 and J usage is TRBJ2-5; D remains ambiguous. Germline V gene lookup returns CDR1 PRHDT and CDR2 FYEKMQ (reference sequence). Trimming pared 6 bases from V and 1 base from J, leaving 9 bases between. CDR3 length: 13 amino acids.

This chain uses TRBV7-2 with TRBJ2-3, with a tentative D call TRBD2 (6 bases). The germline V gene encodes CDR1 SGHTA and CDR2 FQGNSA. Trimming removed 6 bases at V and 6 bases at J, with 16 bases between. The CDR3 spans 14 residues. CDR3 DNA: TGTGCCAGCAGTAACAGACTAGGAGGGGATACGCAGTATTTT. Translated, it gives CASSNRLGGDTQYF. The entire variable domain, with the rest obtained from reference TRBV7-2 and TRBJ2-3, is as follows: GAGVSQSPSNKVTEKGKDVELRCDPISGHTALYWYRQSLGQGLEFLIYFQGNSAPDKSGLPSDRFSAERTGGSVSTLTIQRTQQEDSAVYLCASSNRLGGDTQYFGPGTRLTVL.

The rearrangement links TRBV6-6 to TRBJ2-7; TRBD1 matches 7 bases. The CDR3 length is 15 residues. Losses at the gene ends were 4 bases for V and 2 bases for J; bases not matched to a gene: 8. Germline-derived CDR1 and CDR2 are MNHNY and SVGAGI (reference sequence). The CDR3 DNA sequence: TGTGCCAGCAGTTTCACAGGGGTGGGAGCCTACGAGCAGTACTTC. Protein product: CASSFTGVGAYEQYF.